A single sample is the source of the 15 T cell receptor beta chains below, sequenced in a study of early T cells in non-severe SARS-CoV-2 infection. TCRdb reprocessed the 5' RACE reads via MiXCR and lists one record per CDR3 protein. Here the sample spans approximately 62,000 distinct CDR3 sequences, around 12% being singletons. The sequencing sample was made of whole blood. These receptors came from an adult who was a healthcare worker with PCR-confirmed SARS-CoV-2 infection or an uninfected control (not recorded which).

This clonotype was seen at least ten times. This chain uses TRBV5-6 with TRBJ2-4, with 8 bases aligning to TRBD1. Looked up from germline, CDR1 is SGHDT and CDR2 is YYEEEE. The J segment lost 6 bases and the V segment lost 4 bases, leaving 6 bases of the junction unmatched. The CDR3 sequence is 14 residues long. The CDR3 loop reads CASSVYRGINIQYF. DNA of the CDR3: TGTGCCAGCAGCGTATACAGGGGGATAAACATTCAGTACTTC.

At least ten counts were recorded for this clonotype. The chain has TRBV20-1 and TRBJ2-5, with 7 bases fitting TRBD2. V shed 5 bases, J shed 4 bases, and the junction held 4 bases outside the gene matches. CDR1 and CDR2 (germline): DFQATT, SNEGSKA (reference sequence). The CDR3 has 12 residues. CDR3 nucleotides: TGCAGTGCTCCGACTAGCACAGAGACCCAGTACTTC. Translation gives CSAPTSTETQYF.

This clonotype was seen many times. The chain uses TRBV30 and TRBJ1-2; 9 bases agree with TRBD1. V shed 5 bases and J 6 bases; nucleotides not matched to a gene: 10. CDR1 GTSNPN and CDR2 SVGIG come from the germline V gene (reference sequence). The CDR3 is 14 residues long. CDR3 in amino acids: CAWEQGARRDGYTF. The CDR3 nucleotides are TGTGCCTGGGAACAGGGGGCCCGTCGGGATGGCTACACCTTC.

CDR3 bases: TGCAGTGCTAGAGAGTCTAGCTCCTACAATGAGCAGTTCTTC. Its translation is CSARESSSYNEQFF. This chain links TRBV20-1 with TRBJ2-1; D gene uncertain. V lost 0 bases and J 0 bases, leaving 6 bases between the germline ends. The CDR3 runs to 14 residues. Germline values: CDR1 DFQATT, CDR2 SNEGSKA (reference sequence).

The chain carries TRBV7-9 and TRBJ1-2; 9 bases are shared with TRBD1. CDR3 length equals 14 residues. V shed 5 bases, J shed 4 bases, and the junction held 5 bases outside the gene matches. Germline values: CDR1 SEHNR, CDR2 FQNEAQ (reference sequence). The CDR3 spells CASSDRDRAYGYTF. Here the CDR3 DNA reads TGTGCCAGCAGCGACCGGGACAGGGCCTATGGCTACACCTTC.

The rearrangement joins TRBV5-1 to TRBJ2-7; unclear D gene. Trimming shortened V by 0 bases and J by 2 bases, and 6 bases separated the two germline ends. The germline gives CDR1 SGHRS, CDR2 YFSETQ. This CDR3 contains 13 residues. CDR3 protein: CASSLGPPYEQYF. The CDR3 DNA is TGCGCCAGCAGCTTGGGGCCACCCTACGAGCAGTACTTC.

The genes are TRBV29-1 and TRBJ1-1, with D unclear. The germline V gene has CDR1 SQVTM and CDR2 ANQGSEA. This CDR3 has 12 amino acids. V gave up 8 bases and J gave up 4 bases, with 14 bases separating them. The CDR3 spells CSTRRGFTEAFF. The CDR3 DNA is TGCAGCACCCGCCGCGGGTTCACTGAAGCTTTCTTT.

This clonotype was detected once. Compared with germline, one end of the junction differs, possibly owing to a read error. J is TRBJ2-7 and V is TRBV6-5; no reliable D call. The CDR3 extends over 11 amino acids. CDR1 and CDR2 (germline): MNHEY, SVGAGI. The CDR3 DNA sequence: TGTGCCAGTTCGTGGAGCAACGAGCGGTACTTC. This encodes CASSWSNERYF.

The J gene is TRBJ2-3, the V gene TRBV7-2, with D possibly called TRBD1 or TRBD2 (6 bases each). V lost 6 bases and J 1 base, leaving 17 bases between the germline ends. The germline V gene encodes CDR1 SGHTA and CDR2 FQGNSA. There are 16 residues in the CDR3. The CDR3 protein is CASSLGALAGTDTQYF. In DNA form, the CDR3 reads TGTGCCAGCAGTCTGGGGGCACTAGCAGGCACAGATACGCAGTATTTT. Based on the CDR3 plus reference TRBV7-2 and TRBJ2-3, the full variable domain is GAGVSQSPSNKVTEKGKDVELRCDPISGHTALYWYRQSLGQGLEFLIYFQGNSAPDKSGLPSDRFSAERTGGSVSTLTIQRTQQEDSAVYLCASSLGALAGTDTQYFGPGTRLTVL.

This clonotype was detected only a few times. The rearrangement joins TRBV20-1 to TRBJ1-3, with D possibly matching TRBD1 (5 bases). Looked up from germline, CDR1 is DFQATT and CDR2 is SNEGSKA (reference sequence). This CDR3 contains 12 residues. V lost 6 bases and J 3 bases, leaving 9 bases between the germline ends. CDR3 region: CSARDGGNTIYF. The CDR3 DNA follows: TGCAGTGCAAGGGACGGTGGAAACACCATATATTTT.

The J gene is TRBJ2-7, the V gene TRBV12-3 or TRBV12-4, with D maybe TRBD1 (6 bases). The length of the CDR3 is 13 residues. The V end lost 3 bases, the J end lost 6 bases, and 12 bases lay between the germline ends. This CDR3 reads CASSFNRDIEQYF. In DNA, the CDR3 is TGTGCCAGCAGTTTCAACAGGGACATCGAGCAGTACTTC.

The V call is TRBV4-1, the J call TRBJ2-7; the match to TRBD1 covers 7 bases. CDR3 size: 13 residues. The V segment lost 3 bases and the J segment 4 bases; nucleotides outside the gene matches: 3. Germline CDR1 MGHRA, CDR2 YSYEKL. CDR3 loop: CASSQGTEYEQYF. The CDR3 DNA reads as TGCGCCAGCAGCCAGGGGACAGAATACGAGCAGTACTTC.

This chain uses TRBV5-1 with TRBJ2-2; 7 bases are shared with TRBD1. The CDR3 runs 16 residues. After removal of 4 bases from V and 0 bases from J, the junction contained 6 bases not matched to a gene. Germline loops: CDR1 SGHRS, CDR2 YFSETQ. The CDR3 sequence: CASSIVGTANTGELFF. CDR3 coding DNA: TGCGCCAGCAGCATTGTAGGGACAGCGAACACCGGGGAGCTGTTTTTT. The full variable domain, its missing parts supplied by reference TRBV5-1 and TRBJ2-2, is KAGVTQTPRYLIKTRGQQVTLSCSPISGHRSVSWYQQTPGQGLQFLFEYFSETQRNKGNFPGRFSGRQFSNSRSEMNVSTLELGDSALYLCASSIVGTANTGELFFGEGSRLTVL.

This sequence joins TRBV2 and TRBJ2-7; the D gene is possibly TRBD1 (5 bases). This CDR3 region has 14 residues. Germline loops: CDR1 SNHLY, CDR2 FYNNEI. V was trimmed by 4 bases and J by 2 bases, leaving 12 bases between them. CDR3 DNA sequence: TGTGCCAGCAGTGTCCCCCAGGGAACCTACGAGCAGTACTTC. Protein product: CASSVPQGTYEQYF.

This chain links TRBV7-2 with TRBJ2-5; 10 nucleotides match TRBD2. Germline trimming cut 5 bases from V and 2 bases from J; bases unmatched to any gene: 5. The CDR3 covers 15 residues. The germline gives CDR1 SGHTA, CDR2 FQGNSA. CDR3 bases: TGTGCCAGCAGCCCGACTAGCGGGCCTCAAGAGACCCAGTACTTC. It codes for CASSPTSGPQETQYF.